A selection of T cell receptor beta chains follows, all from one sample in a study of cytomegalovirus exposure and HLA in healthy donors. Sequencing used immunoSEQ multiplex PCR; TCRdb keeps in-frame clones, though not all of them. The sample has 90,000 to 130,000 clones; 86% are singletons. Sequencing was done on a sample of PBMCs. These TCRs come from a man in his forties in good health and CMV-seronegative. The CDR3 runs from the conserved cysteine through the conserved F or W. D genes are given only for firm matches. Clone size is given for some rows only: seen once, a few or many times, or a class if the clone is expanded.

d_gene	v_gene	abundance	j_gene	CDR3aa	CDR3nt
TRBD2	TRBV19	-	TRBJ2-2	CASIKRGSTGELFF	TGTGCCAGTATCAAGCGGGGGTCCACCGGGGAGCTGTTTTTT
-	TRBV7-9	-	TRBJ1-2	CASSSIEGYTF	TGTGCCAGCAGCTCAATAGAAGGCTACACCTTC
TRBD2	TRBV29-1	-	TRBJ2-3	CSVRTGTTYTQYF	TGCAGCGTCAGAACCGGGACTACTTATACGCAGTATTTT
-	TRBV29-1	once	TRBJ2-7	CSASEGSYEQYF	TGCAGCGCGTCCGAGGGCTCCTACGAGCAGTACTTC
TRBD1	TRBV13	once	TRBJ1-1	CASSPRQGSGTEAFF	TGTGCCAGCAGCCCCCGACAGGGGTCCGGGACTGAAGCTTTCTTT
-	TRBV5-1	-	TRBJ1-1	CASSLAGMDTEAFF	TGCGCCAGCAGCTTGGCCGGGATGGATACTGAAGCTTTCTTT
-	TRBV11-2	-	TRBJ2-7	CASSLASSYEQYF	TGTGCCAGCAGCTTAGCGAGCTCCTACGAGCAGTACTTC
-	TRBV7-2	-	TRBJ1-2	CASSVQQGANYGYTF	TGTGCCAGCAGCGTCCAACAGGGCGCTAACTATGGCTACACCTTC
-	TRBV30	-	TRBJ1-6	CASRTRNSPLHF	TGTGCCTCCCGGACTCGAAATTCACCCCTCCACTTT
-	TRBV12-5	once	TRBJ1-2	CASGFGIPTDGYTF	TGTGCTAGTGGTTTCGGGATCCCAACAGATGGCTACACCTTC
TRBD1	TRBV6-5	-	TRBJ2-1	CASSPPSTGAAEQFF	TGTGCCAGCAGTCCCCCTTCCACAGGGGCGGCTGAGCAGTTCTTC
TRBD1	TRBV4-3	-	TRBJ1-3	CASSQDRAGGQYF	TGCGCCAGCAGCCAAGATCGGGCAGGGGGCCAATATTTT
-	TRBV5-1	-	TRBJ2-2	CASSLAVGNTGELFF	TGCGCCAGCAGCTTGGCCGTCGGGAACACCGGGGAGCTGTTTTTT
-	TRBV14	-	TRBJ1-4	CASSTRQTLGEKLFF	TGTGCCAGCAGCACCCGACAAACCCTTGGGGAAAAACTGTTTTTT
TRBD1	TRBV7-9	-	TRBJ1-4	CASSLGDRVNEKLFF	TGTGCCAGCAGCTTAGGGGACAGGGTTAATGAAAAACTGTTTTTT
TRBD1	TRBV7-8	few	TRBJ1-5	CASSWDSSNQPQHF	TGTGCCAGCAGCTGGGACAGCAGCAATCAGCCCCAGCATTTT
TRBD1	TRBV19	-	TRBJ1-5	CASTWGQGSPQPQHF	TGTGCCTCGACGTGGGGACAGGGTAGTCCTCAGCCCCAGCATTTT
TRBD1	TRBV2	-	TRBJ1-4	CASSNRGVNEKLFF	TGTGCCAGCAGTAACAGGGGGGTTAATGAAAAACTGTTTTTT
TRBD1	TRBV29-1	once	TRBJ1-2	CSAFGTGGYTF	TGCAGCGCCTTCGGGACAGGGGGCTACACCTTC
-	TRBV5-4	-	TRBJ2-1	CASSAPSGYSNEQFF	TGTGCCAGCAGCGCGCCGAGTGGTTACAGCAATGAGCAGTTCTTC
-	TRBV19	-	TRBJ1-5	CASSTAGVSNQPQHF	TGTGCCAGTAGTACGGCAGGGGTGAGCAATCAGCCCCAGCATTTT
-	TRBV28	-	TRBJ1-2	CASIELQGNGYTF	TGTGCCAGCATTGAACTCCAGGGAAATGGCTACACCTTC
-	TRBV29-1	once	TRBJ1-4	CSVTQATNEKLFF	TGCAGCGTTACACAGGCAACTAATGAAAAACTGTTTTTT